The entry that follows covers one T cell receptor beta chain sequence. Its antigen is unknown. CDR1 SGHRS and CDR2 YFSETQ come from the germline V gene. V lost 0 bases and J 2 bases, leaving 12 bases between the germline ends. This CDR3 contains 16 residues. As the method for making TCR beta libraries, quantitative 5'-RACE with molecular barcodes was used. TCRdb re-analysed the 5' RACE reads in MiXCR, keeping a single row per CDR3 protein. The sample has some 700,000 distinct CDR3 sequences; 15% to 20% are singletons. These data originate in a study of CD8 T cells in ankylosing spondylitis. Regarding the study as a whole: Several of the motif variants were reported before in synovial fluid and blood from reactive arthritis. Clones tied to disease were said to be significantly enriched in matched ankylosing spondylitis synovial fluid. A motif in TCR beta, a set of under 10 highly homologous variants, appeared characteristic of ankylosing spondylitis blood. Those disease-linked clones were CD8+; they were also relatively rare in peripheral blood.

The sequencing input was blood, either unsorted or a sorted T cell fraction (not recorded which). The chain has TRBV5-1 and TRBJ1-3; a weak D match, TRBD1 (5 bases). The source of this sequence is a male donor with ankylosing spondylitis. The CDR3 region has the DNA TGCGCCAGCAGCTTGGCCGGGACGGAACCTGGAAACACCATATATTTT. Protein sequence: CASSLAGTEPGNTIYF.